Presented here are 22 T cell receptor beta chains from one specimen sequenced in a study of T cell responses to AZD1222 COVID-19 vaccine. Sequencing was performed with immunoSEQ multiplex PCR; in TCRdb, only in-frame clones are kept and a portion is missing. The sample gives some 160,000 clones, 85% to 95% of which show up once; about 1% is in the top ten. Source: peripheral blood, taken on day 0 of AZD1222 vaccination. The receptors derive from an adult in good health.

The chain carries TRBV7-2 and TRBJ2-5; D is ambiguous. V was shortened by 0 bases and J by 6 bases, with 8 bases between the two germline ends. The CDR3 sequence is 13 residues long. Germline V lookup: CDR1 SGHTA, CDR2 FQGNSA. DNA of the CDR3: TGTGCCAGCAGCTTAGCGGTTATAAAGACCCAGTACTTC. This translates into CASSLAVIKTQYF.

This chain links TRBV25-1 with TRBJ2-3; D could derive from TRBD1 or TRBD2 (5 bases each). Per germline, CDR1 MGHDK and CDR2 SYGVNS. The CDR3 runs to 12 residues. V was trimmed by 8 bases and J by 5 bases, leaving 11 bases between them. The CDR3 DNA reads as TGTGCCAGCGGGACGGTTGGAGATACGCAGTATTTT. Translating gives CASGTVGDTQYF.

The chain links TRBV2 to TRBJ1-1; 7 nucleotides align to TRBD1. This CDR3 has 14 residues. Germline V CDR1 and CDR2: SNHLY, FYNNEI. V was pared by 6 bases and J by 4 bases, with 8 bases of the junction left unmatched. CDR3 loop: CASSNQGGTTEAFF. Written as DNA, the CDR3 is TGTGCCAGCAGCAATCAGGGGGGGACCACTGAAGCTTTCTTT.

The chain is built from TRBV3-1 (or the pseudogene TRBV3-2) and TRBJ1-3, with a weak D call TRBD1 (6 bases). Germline CDR1 reads LGHDT; CDR2 reads YNNKEL (reference sequence). CDR3 length equals 15 residues. Trimming cost V 5 bases and J 3 bases, with 14 bases left between them. The CDR3 loop reads CASSGTGLGGNTIYF. In DNA form, the CDR3 reads TGTGCCAGCAGCGGAACAGGGCTAGGTGGAAACACCATATATTTT.

As DNA, the CDR3 is TGTGCCAGCAGCACATACCAGGGCGCCGAGACCCAGTACTTC. Protein sequence: CASSTYQGAETQYF. V gene TRBV5-5 combines with J gene TRBJ2-5; possibly TRBD1 for D (5 bases). Germline lookup yields CDR1 SGHKS and CDR2 YYEKEE (reference sequence). With 4 bases removed from V and 5 bases from J, the gap between germline ends came to 15 bases. The CDR3 contains 14 residues.

The V call is TRBV9, the J call TRBJ2-3; a weak D match, TRBD2 (6 bases). The CDR3 consists of 14 residues. V was clipped by 9 bases and J by 0 bases, with 14 bases between them. Looked up from germline, CDR1 is SGDLS and CDR2 is YYNGEE. CDR3 in DNA: TGTGCCACCCGGGCGGGGACTAGCACAGATACGCAGTATTTT. Protein product: CATRAGTSTDTQYF.

This chain links TRBV14 with TRBJ1-2; no clear D gene. This CDR3 is 14 amino acids long. Trimming pared 0 bases from V and 4 bases from J, leaving 9 bases between. Germline-derived CDR1 and CDR2 are SGHDN and FVKESK. The CDR3 loop reads CASSQDQTTYGYTF. The CDR3, as DNA: TGTGCCAGCAGCCAAGATCAGACAACCTATGGCTACACCTTC.

The chain couples TRBV30 to TRBJ1-2; 7 positions match TRBD1. Trimming at V came to 2 bases and at J to 2 bases, leaving 8 bases not matched to a gene. In germline, CDR1 is GTSNPN, CDR2 SVGIG (reference sequence). The CDR3 consists of 15 residues. In DNA form, the CDR3 reads TGTGCCTGGAGTCAGGGGGGGGGCGCAAACTATGGCTACACCTTC. Protein sequence: CAWSQGGGANYGYTF.

This clone was seen only a few times. The rearrangement joins TRBV4-2 to TRBJ2-1; D perhaps matches TRBD2 (5 bases). There are 16 residues in the CDR3. Germline values: CDR1 LGHNA, CDR2 YNFKEQ. V lost 0 bases, J lost 6 bases, and 15 bases lay in between. DNA of the CDR3: TGTGCCAGCAGCCAAGACGGTGCAGCGGTCACCAATGAGCAGTTCTTC. This translates into CASSQDGAAVTNEQFF.

The chain couples TRBV15 to TRBJ1-5; tentative D call: TRBD1 (6 bases). From germline, CDR1 is LNHNV and CDR2 YYDKDF (reference sequence). The CDR3 spans 15 residues. Trimming shortened V by 2 bases and J by 2 bases, and 10 bases separated the two germline ends. The CDR3 protein is CATSRTGWGNQPQHF. CDR3 nucleotides: TGTGCCACCAGCAGAACAGGGTGGGGCAATCAGCCCCAGCATTTT.

With respect to this clone: Relative to the germline gene, one junction end is altered; a read error may explain this. This CDR3 is also generated by other DNA sequences in the sample. This chain connects TRBV3-1 (or the pseudogene TRBV3-2) to TRBJ2-7, with D possibly TRBD2 on 5 matching bases. This CDR3 contains 16 residues. The germline V gene encodes CDR1 LGHDT and CDR2 YNNKEL (reference sequence). This CDR3 reads CASSPTDFPSSYEQYF. In nucleotides, the CDR3 is TGTGCCAGCAGCCCAACGGACTTTCCTAGCTCCTACGAGCAATACTTC.

This clone was picked up one time. V gene TRBV5-1 combines with J gene TRBJ2-3; 7 bases line up with TRBD1. J was trimmed by 1 base and V by 4 bases; bases with no gene match: 6. Per germline, CDR1 SGHRS and CDR2 YFSETQ. The CDR3 totals 15 residues. For the CDR3, the DNA is TGCGCCAGCAGCCTGGGTGGGACAGGCACAGATACGCAGTATTTT. Translated: CASSLGGTGTDTQYF.

V is TRBV28 and J is TRBJ1-4; D gene ambiguous. Germline CDR1 is MDHEN and CDR2 is SYDVKM. The CDR3 contains 13 residues. Trimming left V 3 bases short and J 8 bases short, with 10 bases between. DNA for the CDR3: TGTGCCAGCAGTTTCACAGAACCGGAAAAACTGTTTTTT. Its translation: CASSFTEPEKLFF. Full variable domain (missing parts from reference TRBV28 and TRBJ1-4): DVKVTQSSRYLVKRTGEKVFLECVQDMDHENMFWYRQDPGLGLRLIYFSYDVKMKEKGDIPEGYSVSREKKERFSLILESASTNQTSMYLCASSFTEPEKLFFGSGTQLSVL.

The chain combines TRBV2 with TRBJ1-5; D is perhaps TRBD1 (5 bases). There are 16 residues in the CDR3. Germline loops: CDR1 SNHLY, CDR2 FYNNEI. V dropped 4 bases and J dropped 0 bases, with 13 bases sitting between them. The CDR3, as DNA: TGTGCCAGCAGTGCTTCAGGGAGTTATAGCAATCAGCCCCAGCATTTT. Its translation: CASSASGSYSNQPQHF.

The chain couples TRBV5-6 to TRBJ2-2; tentative D call: TRBD1 (6 bases). CDR1 SGHDT and CDR2 YYEEEE come from the germline V gene. Trimming pared 4 bases from V and 5 bases from J, leaving 15 bases between. The CDR3 is made up of 15 amino acids. The CDR3 region has the DNA TGTGCCAGCAGCCCACAAACAGGGCGGACCGGGGAGCTGTTTTTT. Encoded protein: CASSPQTGRTGELFF.

The chain employs TRBV19 and TRBJ2-7, with TRBD1 identical over 8 bases. The CDR3 has 14 residues. Unmatched junction bases numbered 1, after V lost 0 bases and J lost 3 bases. Germline loops: CDR1 LNHDA, CDR2 SQIVND (reference sequence). CDR3 in amino acids: CASSIDGQGYEQYF. In nucleotides, the CDR3 is TGTGCCAGTAGTATAGATGGACAGGGCTACGAGCAGTACTTC.

This chain uses TRBV9 with TRBJ2-7; TRBD2 aligns across 7 bases. The V and J ends lost 7 bases and 5 bases, in that order; junction bases with no gene match: 9. Germline CDR1 reads SGDLS; CDR2 reads YYNGEE. The CDR3 loop spans 13 amino acids. The CDR3: CASGLGGANEQYF. CDR3 DNA sequence: TGTGCCAGCGGACTAGGAGGTGCCAACGAGCAGTACTTC.

J is TRBJ2-7 and V is TRBV7-9; D is unresolved. Germline loops: CDR1 SEHNR, CDR2 FQNEAQ (reference sequence). CDR3 length: 14 residues. Trimming cost V 7 bases and J 6 bases, with 19 bases left between them. The DNA of the CDR3 is TGTGCCAGCAATGAGAGAGGCGAGGTCGGCGAGCAGTACTTC. Translation: CASNERGEVGEQYF.

The chain combines TRBV28 with TRBJ2-7; D may be TRBD2 (6 bases). Germline CDR1 and CDR2: MDHEN and SYDVKM. V shed 3 bases and J shed 4 bases, with 13 bases lying between them. This CDR3 is built from 14 residues. CDR3 in amino acids: CASSLAGGGYEQYF. The CDR3 DNA reads TGTGCCAGCAGTTTGGCCGGGGGAGGTTACGAGCAGTACTTC. The whole variable domain, remainder taken from reference TRBV28 and TRBJ2-7, is DVKVTQSSRYLVKRTGEKVFLECVQDMDHENMFWYRQDPGLGLRLIYFSYDVKMKEKGDIPEGYSVSREKKERFSLILESASTNQTSMYLCASSLAGGGYEQYFGPGTRLTVT.

The chain carries TRBV3-1 (or the pseudogene TRBV3-2) and TRBJ1-5; unclear D gene. The CDR3 sequence is 15 residues long. Trimming took off 1 base at V and 4 bases at J, with 11 bases between the two ends. CDR1 and CDR2 from the germline V gene are LGHDT and YNNKEL (reference sequence). CDR3 amino acids: CASSQGRWVNQPQHF. DNA of the CDR3: TGTGCCAGCAGCCAAGGACGTTGGGTTAATCAGCCCCAGCATTTT.

The genes are TRBV7-2 and TRBJ2-3; D ambiguous. The germline gives CDR1 SGHTA, CDR2 FQGNSA. Deletions cut 0 bases from V and 1 base from J, with 5 bases between. The CDR3 extends over 14 amino acids. The CDR3 coding sequence is TGTGCCAGCAGCTTAGCCCCGGGCACAGATACGCAGTATTTT. It codes for CASSLAPGTDTQYF.

This chain joins TRBV7-3 and TRBJ2-1, with D perhaps matching TRBD1 or TRBD2 (5 bases each). Germline V gives CDR1 SGHTA, CDR2 FQGTGA. The V end was cut by 6 bases, the J end by 3 bases, with 18 bases between. The CDR3 extends over 16 amino acids. The CDR3 sequence is CASRLPGRLGYNEQFF. CDR3 in DNA: TGTGCCAGCAGGCTCCCGGGGCGACTTGGCTACAATGAGCAGTTCTTC.